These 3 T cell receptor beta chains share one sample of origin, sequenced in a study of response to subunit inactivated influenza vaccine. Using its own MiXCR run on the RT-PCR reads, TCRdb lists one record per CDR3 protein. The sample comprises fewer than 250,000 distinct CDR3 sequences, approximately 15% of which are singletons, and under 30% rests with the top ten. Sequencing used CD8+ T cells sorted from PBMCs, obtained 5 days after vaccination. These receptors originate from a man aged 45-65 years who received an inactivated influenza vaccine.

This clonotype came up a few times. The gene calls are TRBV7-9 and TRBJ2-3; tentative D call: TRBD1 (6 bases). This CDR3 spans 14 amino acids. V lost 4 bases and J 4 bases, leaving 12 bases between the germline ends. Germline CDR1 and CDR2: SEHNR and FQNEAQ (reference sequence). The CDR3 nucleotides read TGTGCCAGCAGCTCGACAGGTCGGGCAGATACGCAGTATTTT. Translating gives CASSSTGRADTQYF.

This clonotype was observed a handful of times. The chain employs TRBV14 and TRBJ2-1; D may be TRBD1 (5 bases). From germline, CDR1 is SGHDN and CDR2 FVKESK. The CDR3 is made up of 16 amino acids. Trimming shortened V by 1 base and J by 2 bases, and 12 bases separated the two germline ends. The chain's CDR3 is CASSQALGATYNEQFF. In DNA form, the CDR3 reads TGTGCCAGCAGCCAAGCTCTTGGGGCAACCTACAATGAGCAGTTCTTC.

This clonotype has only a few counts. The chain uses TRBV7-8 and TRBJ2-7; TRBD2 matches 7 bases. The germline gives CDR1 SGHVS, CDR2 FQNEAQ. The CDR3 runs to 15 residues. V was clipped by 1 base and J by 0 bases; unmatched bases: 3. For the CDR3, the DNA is TGTGCCAGCAGCTTAGTTCGGGGGGACTCCTACGAGCAGTACTTC. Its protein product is CASSLVRGDSYEQYF.